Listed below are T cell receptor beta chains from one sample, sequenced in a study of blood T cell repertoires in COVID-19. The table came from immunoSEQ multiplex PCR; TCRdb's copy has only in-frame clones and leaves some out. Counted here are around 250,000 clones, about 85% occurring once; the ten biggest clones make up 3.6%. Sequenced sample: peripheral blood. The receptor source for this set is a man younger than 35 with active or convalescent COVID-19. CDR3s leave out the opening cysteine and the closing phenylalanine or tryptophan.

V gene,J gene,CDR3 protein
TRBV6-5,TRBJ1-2,ASSPKPDSNYGYT
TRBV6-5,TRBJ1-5,ASRPRQGNQPQH
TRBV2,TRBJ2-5,ASLGQAFVKTQY
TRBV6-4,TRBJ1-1,ASSDSGGGEAF
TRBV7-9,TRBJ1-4,ASSLDKKLF
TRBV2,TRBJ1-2,ASSGGGIYGYT
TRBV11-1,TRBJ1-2,ASSLEDSSNYGYT
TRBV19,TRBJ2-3,ASSPQEGSWDTQY
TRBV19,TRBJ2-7,ASSITGIGHEQY
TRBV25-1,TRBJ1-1,ASSGMTASTEAF
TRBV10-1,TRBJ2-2,ASSSDSTGELF
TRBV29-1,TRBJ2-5,SLQGARETQY
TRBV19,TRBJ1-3,ASSIHRGPGNTIY
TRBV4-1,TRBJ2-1,ASSPLMGGRNVNEQF
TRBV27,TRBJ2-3,ASRRTGATDTQY
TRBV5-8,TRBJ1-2,ASSLSGIYGYT
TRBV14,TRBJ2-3,ASSQRLVADTQY
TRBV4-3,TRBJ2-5,ASSPSASGRETQY
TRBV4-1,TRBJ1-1,ASSQAGVNTEAF
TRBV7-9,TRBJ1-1,ASSLGGVTEAF
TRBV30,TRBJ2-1,AWSLLSGSYNEQF
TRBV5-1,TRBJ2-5,ASSEEVAETQY
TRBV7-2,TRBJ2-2,ASGSQTGKNTGELF
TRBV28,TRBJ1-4,ASSPQGGGFEKLF
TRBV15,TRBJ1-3,ATSRDAGGGNTIY
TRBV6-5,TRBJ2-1,ASSYRQTSYNEQF
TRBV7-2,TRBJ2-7,ASSLAPGEQY
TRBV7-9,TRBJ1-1,ASSTGQLTF
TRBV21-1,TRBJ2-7,ASSKAQGPSEEQY
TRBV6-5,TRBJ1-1,ASSSGSATEAF
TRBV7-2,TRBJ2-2,ASRGIGGSTGELF
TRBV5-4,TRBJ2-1,ASSLVGLAGGSEQF
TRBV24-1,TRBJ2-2,ATSDLGGTENTGELF
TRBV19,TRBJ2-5,ASSTRDFQETQY
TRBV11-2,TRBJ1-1,ASSRLSGTEAF
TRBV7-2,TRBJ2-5,ASSPGGLAYQETQY